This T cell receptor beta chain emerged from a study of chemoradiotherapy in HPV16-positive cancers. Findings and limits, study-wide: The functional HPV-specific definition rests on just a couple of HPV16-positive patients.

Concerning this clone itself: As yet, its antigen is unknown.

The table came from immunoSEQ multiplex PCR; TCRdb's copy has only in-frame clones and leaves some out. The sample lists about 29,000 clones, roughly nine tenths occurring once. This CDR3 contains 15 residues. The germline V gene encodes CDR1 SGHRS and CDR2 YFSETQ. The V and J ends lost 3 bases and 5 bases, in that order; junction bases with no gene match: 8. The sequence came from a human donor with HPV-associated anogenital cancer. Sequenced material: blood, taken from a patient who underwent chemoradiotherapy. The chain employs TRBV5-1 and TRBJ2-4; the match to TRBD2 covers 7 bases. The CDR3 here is CASSSSGTLENIQYF. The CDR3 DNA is TGCGCCAGCAGCTCCAGCGGGACTTTGGAAAACATTCAGTACTTC.